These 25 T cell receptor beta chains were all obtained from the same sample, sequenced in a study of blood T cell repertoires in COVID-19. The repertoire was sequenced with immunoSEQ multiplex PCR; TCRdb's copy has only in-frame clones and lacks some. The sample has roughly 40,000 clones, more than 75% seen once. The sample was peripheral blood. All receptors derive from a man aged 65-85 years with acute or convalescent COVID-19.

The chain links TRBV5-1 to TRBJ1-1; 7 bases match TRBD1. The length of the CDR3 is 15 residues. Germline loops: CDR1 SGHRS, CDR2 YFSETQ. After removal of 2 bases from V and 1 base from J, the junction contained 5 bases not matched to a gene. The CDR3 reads CASSFQGQTNTEAFF. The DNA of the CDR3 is TGCGCCAGCAGCTTTCAGGGACAGACGAACACTGAAGCTTTCTTT.

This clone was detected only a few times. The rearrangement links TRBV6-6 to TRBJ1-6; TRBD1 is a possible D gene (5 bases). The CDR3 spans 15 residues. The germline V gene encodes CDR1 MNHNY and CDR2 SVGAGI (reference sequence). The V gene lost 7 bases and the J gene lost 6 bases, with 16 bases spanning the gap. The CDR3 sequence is CASIGGRVSNSPLHF. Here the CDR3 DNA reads TGTGCCAGCATAGGCGGCAGGGTTTCTAATTCACCCCTCCACTTT.

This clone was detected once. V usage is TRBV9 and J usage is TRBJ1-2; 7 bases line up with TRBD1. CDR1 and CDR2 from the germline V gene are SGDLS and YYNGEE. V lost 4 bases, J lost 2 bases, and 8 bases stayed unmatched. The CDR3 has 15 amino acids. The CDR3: CASSFRDSINYGYTF. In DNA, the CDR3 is TGTGCCAGCAGCTTCCGGGACAGTATCAACTATGGCTACACCTTC.

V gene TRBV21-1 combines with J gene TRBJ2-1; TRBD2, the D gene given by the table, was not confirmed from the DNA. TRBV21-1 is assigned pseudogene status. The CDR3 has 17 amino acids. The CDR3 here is CASSTGPTSGGYNEQFF. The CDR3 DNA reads TGTGCCAGCAGCACAGGGCCTACTAGCGGGGGGTACAATGAGCAGTTCTTC.

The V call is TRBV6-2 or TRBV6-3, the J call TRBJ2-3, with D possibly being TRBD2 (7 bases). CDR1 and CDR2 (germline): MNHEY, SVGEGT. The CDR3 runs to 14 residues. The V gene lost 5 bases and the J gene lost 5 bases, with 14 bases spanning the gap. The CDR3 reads CASSKGGAVDTQYF. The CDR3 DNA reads TGTGCCAGCAGTAAAGGGGGGGCCGTAGATACGCAGTATTTT.

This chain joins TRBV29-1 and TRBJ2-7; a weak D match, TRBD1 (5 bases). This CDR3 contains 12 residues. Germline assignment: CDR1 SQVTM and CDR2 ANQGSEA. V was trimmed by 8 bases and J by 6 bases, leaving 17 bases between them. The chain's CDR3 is CSTGRARGEQYF. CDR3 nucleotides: TGCAGCACGGGCAGGGCAAGGGGCGAGCAGTACTTC.

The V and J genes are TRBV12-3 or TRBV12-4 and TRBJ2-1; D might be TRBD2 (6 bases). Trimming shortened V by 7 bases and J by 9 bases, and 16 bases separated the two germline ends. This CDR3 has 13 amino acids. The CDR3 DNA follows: TGTGCCAGCAACATCGGAGGAGGGCTTGAGCAGTTCTTC. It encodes CASNIGGGLEQFF.

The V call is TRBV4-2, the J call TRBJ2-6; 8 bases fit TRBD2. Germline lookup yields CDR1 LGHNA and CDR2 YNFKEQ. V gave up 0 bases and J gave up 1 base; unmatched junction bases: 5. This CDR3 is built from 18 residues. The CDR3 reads CASSQDPGGGSGANVLTF. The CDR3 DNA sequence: TGTGCCAGCAGCCAAGACCCGGGAGGGGGGTCTGGGGCCAACGTCCTGACTTTC.

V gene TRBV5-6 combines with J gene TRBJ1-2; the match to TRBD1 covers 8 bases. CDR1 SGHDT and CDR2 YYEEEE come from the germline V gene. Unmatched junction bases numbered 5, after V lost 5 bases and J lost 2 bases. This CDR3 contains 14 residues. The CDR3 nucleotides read TGTGCCAGCAGAATACGGACAGGGAACTATGGCTACACCTTC. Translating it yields CASRIRTGNYGYTF.

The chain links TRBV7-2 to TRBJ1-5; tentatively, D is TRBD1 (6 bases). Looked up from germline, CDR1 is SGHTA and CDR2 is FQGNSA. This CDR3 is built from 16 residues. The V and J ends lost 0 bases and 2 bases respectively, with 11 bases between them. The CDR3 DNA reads TGTGCCAGCAGCTTAGCGGGGCACAGGGGCAATCAGCCCCAGCATTTT. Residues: CASSLAGHRGNQPQHF.

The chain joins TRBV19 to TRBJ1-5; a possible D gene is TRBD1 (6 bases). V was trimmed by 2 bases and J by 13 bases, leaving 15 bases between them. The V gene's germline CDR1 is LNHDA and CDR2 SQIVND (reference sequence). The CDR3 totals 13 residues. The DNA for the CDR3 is TGTGCCAGTAGTATATCCAAACAGGGACATCAGCATTTT. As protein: CASSISKQGHQHF.

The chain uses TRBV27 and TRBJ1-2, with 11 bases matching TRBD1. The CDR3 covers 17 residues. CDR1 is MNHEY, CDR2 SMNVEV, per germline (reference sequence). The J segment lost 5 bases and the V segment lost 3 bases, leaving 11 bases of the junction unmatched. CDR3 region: CASSLTRRTGGLYGYTF. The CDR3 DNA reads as TGTGCCAGCAGTTTGACACGCCGGACAGGGGGCCTGTATGGCTACACCTTC.

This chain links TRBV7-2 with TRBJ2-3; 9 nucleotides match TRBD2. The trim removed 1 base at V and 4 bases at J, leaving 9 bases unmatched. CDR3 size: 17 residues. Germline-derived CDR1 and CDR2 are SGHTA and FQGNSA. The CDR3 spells CASSLVGGGGGADTQYF. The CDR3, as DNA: TGTGCCAGCAGCTTAGTGGGCGGCGGGGGGGGCGCAGATACGCAGTATTTT.

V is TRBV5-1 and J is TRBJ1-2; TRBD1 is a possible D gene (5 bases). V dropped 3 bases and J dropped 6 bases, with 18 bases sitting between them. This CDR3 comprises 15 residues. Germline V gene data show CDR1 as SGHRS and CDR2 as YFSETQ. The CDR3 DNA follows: TGCGCCAGCAGCTCCCAGGGTACCCCGTCTAATGGCTACACCTTC. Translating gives CASSSQGTPSNGYTF.

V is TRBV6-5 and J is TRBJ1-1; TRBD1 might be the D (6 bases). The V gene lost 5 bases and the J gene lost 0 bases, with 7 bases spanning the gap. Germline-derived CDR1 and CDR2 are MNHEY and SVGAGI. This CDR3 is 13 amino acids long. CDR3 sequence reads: CASSRTVNTEAFF. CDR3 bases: TGTGCCAGCAGTAGGACAGTGAACACTGAAGCTTTCTTT.

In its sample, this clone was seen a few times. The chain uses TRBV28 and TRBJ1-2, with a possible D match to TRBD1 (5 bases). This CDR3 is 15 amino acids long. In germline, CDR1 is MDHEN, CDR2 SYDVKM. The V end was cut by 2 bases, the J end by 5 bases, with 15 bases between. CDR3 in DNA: TGTGCCAGCAGTTTAATGACAGTTCCGAGTTATGGCTACACCTTC. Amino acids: CASSLMTVPSYGYTF.

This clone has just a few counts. For the CDR3, the DNA is TGTGCCAGCAGCCCCGATCGTCGTCTAGCGGGTTCGCAAGATACGCAGTATTTT. Amino acids: CASSPDRRLAGSQDTQYF. The rearrangement joins TRBV7-2 to TRBJ2-3; 8 nucleotides agree with TRBD2. With 5 bases clipped from V and 5 bases from J, the junction kept 18 bases outside the gene matches. Germline V gene lookup returns CDR1 SGHTA and CDR2 FQGNSA. This CDR3 has 18 residues.

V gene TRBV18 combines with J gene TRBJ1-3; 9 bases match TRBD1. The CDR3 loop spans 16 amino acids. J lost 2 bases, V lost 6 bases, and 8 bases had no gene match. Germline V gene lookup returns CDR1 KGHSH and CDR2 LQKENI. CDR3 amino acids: CASSLQGARAGNTIYF. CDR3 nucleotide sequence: TGTGCCAGCTCCTTACAGGGGGCACGAGCTGGAAACACCATATATTTT.

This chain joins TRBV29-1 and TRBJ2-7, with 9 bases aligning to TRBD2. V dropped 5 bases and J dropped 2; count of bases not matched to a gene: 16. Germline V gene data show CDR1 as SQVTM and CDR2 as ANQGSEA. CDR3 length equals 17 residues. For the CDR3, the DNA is TGCAGCGTTCTGTCTAGCGGGACCAACTTGAGGACCTACGAGCAGTACTTC. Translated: CSVLSSGTNLRTYEQYF.

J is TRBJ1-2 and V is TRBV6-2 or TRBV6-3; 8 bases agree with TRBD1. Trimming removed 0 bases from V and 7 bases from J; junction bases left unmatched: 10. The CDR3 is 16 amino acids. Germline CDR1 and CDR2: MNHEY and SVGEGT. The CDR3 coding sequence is TGTGCCAGCAGTTACTCCGAGAACTACAGGGGGGGTGGCTACACCTTC. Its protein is CASSYSENYRGGGYTF.

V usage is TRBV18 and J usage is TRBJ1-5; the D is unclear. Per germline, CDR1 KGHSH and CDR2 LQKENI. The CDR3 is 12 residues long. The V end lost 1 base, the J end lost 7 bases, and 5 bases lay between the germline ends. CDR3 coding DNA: TGTGCCAGCTCACCACTAGCACAGCCCCAGCATTTT. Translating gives CASSPLAQPQHF.

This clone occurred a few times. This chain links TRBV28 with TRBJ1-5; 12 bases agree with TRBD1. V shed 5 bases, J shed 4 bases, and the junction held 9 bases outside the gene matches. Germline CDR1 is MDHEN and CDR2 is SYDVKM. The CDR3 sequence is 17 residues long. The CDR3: CASSTGTGGASNQPQHF. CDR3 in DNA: TGTGCCAGCAGTACCGGGACAGGGGGCGCGTCGAATCAGCCCCAGCATTTT. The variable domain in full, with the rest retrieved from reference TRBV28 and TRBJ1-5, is DVKVTQSSRYLVKRTGEKVFLECVQDMDHENMFWYRQDPGLGLRLIYFSYDVKMKEKGDIPEGYSVSREKKERFSLILESASTNQTSMYLCASSTGTGGASNQPQHFGDGTRLSIL.

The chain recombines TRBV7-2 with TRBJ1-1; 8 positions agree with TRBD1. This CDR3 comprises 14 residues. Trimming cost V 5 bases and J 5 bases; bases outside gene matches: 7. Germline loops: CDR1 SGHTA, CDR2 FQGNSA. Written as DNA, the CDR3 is TGTGCCAGCAGCCCCCGACAGGGGAAGACTGAAGCTTTCTTT. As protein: CASSPRQGKTEAFF.

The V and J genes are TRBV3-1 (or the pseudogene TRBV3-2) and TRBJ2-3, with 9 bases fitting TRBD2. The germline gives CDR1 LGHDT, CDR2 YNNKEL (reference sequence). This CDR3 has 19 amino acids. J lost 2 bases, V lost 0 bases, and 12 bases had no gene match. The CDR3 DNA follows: TGTGCCAGCAGCCAAGATTTTTTAGGCGGCGGGGGGGCCACAGATACGCAGTATTTT. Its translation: CASSQDFLGGGGATDTQYF.

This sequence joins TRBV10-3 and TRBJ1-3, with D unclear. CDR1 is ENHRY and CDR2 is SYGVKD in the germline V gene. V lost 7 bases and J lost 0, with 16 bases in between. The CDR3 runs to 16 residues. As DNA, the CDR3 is TGTGCCATCAAGGCGGAACAAATAATCTCTGGAAACACCATATATTTT. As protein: CAIKAEQIISGNTIYF.